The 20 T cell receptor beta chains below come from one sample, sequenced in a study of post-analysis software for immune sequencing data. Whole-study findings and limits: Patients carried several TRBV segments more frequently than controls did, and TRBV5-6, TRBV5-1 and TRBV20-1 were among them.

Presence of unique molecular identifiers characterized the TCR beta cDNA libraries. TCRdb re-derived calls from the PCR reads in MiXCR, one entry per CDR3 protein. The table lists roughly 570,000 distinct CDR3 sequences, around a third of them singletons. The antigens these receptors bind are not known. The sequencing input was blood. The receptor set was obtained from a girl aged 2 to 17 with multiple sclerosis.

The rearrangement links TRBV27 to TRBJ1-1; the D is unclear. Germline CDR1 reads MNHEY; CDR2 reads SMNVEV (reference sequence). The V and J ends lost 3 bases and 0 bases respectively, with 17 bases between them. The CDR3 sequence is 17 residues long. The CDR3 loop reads CASSFVSVGGMNTEAFF. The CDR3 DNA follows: TGTGCCAGCAGTTTCGTCTCCGTGGGAGGGATGAACACTGAAGCTTTCTTT.

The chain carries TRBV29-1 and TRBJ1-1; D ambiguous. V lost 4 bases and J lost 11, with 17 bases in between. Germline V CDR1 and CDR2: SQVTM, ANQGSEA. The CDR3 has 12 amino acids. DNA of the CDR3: TGCAGCGTTGGACGACCGGCACATGGGGCTTTCTTT. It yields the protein CSVGRPAHGAFF. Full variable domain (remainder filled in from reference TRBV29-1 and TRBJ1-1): SAVISQKPSRDICQRGTSLTIQCQVDSQVTMMFWYRQQPGQSLTLIATANQGSEATYESGFVIDKFPISRPNLTFSTLTVSNMSPEDSSIYLCSVGRPAHGAFFGQGTRLTVV.

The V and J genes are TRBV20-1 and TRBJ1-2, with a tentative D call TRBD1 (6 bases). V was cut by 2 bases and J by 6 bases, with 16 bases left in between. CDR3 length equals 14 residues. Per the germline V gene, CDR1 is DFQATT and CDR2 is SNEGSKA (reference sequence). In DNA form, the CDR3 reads TGCAGTGCTAGACTAACAGGGCGCTTCCATGGCTACACCTTC. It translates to CSARLTGRFHGYTF.

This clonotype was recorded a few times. CDR3 nucleotide sequence: TGTGCCACCAGCAGAGATAGACAGGATAGTTACGAGCAGTACTTC. It specifies CATSRDRQDSYEQYF. The chain couples TRBV15 to TRBJ2-5, with a possible D match to TRBD1 (6 bases). The tail of the sequence fits TRBJ2-7 better, so the J call may be wrong. Germline V gene lookup returns CDR1 LNHNV and CDR2 YYDKDF (reference sequence). CDR3 length equals 15 residues.

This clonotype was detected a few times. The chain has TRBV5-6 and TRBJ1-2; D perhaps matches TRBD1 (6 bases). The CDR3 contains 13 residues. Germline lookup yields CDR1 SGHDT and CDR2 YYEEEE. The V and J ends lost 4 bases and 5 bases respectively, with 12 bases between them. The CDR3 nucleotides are TGTGCCAGCAGCGGCAGGGGCGGGTATGGCTACACCTTC. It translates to CASSGRGGYGYTF.

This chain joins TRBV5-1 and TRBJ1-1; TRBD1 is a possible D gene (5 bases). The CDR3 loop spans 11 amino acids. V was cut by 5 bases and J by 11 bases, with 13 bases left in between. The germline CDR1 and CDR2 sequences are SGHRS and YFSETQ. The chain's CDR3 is CASSWGPVAFF. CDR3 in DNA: TGCGCCAGCAGTTGGGGACCTGTCGCTTTCTTT.

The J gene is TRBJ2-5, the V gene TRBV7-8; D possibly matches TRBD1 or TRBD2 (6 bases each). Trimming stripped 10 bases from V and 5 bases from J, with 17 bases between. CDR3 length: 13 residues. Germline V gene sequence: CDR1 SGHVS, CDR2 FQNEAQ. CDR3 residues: CATSGGRLETQYF. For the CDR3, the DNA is TGTGCCACCTCTGGGGGGCGCTTGGAGACCCAGTACTTC.

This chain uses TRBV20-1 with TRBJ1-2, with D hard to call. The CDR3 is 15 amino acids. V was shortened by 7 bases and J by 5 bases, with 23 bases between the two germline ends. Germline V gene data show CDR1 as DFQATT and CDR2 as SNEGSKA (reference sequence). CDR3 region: CSGTDPIASGYGYTF. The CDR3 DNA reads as TGCAGTGGAACTGACCCGATCGCGTCGGGATATGGCTACACCTTC.

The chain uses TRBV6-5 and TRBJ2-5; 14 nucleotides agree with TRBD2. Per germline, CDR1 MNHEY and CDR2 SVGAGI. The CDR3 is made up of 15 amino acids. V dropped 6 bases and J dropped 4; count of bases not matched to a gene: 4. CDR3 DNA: TGTGCCAGCAGCAGACTAGCGGGGGGGCCAGAGACCCAGTACTTC. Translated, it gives CASSRLAGGPETQYF.

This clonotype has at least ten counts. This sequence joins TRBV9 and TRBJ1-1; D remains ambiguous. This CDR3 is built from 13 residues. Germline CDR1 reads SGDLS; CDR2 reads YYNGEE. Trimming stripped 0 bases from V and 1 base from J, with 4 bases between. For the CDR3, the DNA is TGTGCCAGCAGCGTAGAAGGGAACACTGAAGCTTTCTTT. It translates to CASSVEGNTEAFF.

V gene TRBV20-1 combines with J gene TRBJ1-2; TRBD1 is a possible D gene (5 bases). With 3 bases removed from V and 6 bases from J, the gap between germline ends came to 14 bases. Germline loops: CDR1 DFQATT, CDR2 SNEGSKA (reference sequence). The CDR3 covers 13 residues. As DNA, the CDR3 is TGCAGTGCTAGGTCTCAGGGCGAGGATGGCTACACCTTC. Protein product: CSARSQGEDGYTF.

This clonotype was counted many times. CDR3 residues: CASSTWAFSGANVLTF. As DNA, the CDR3 is TGTGCCAGCAGCACCTGGGCCTTCTCTGGGGCCAACGTCCTGACTTTC. V and J are TRBV7-6 and TRBJ2-6; no firm D call. Germline CDR1 and CDR2: SGHVS and FNYEAQ. Trimming took 5 bases from V and 0 from J, leaving 11 bases between them. The CDR3 loop spans 16 amino acids.

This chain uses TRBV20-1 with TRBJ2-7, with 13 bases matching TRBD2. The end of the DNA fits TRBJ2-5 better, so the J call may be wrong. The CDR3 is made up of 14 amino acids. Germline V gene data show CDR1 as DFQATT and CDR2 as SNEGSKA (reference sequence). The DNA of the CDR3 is TGCAGTGCCCCTGGGACTAGCGGGGTTGAGACCCAGTACTTC. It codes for CSAPGTSGVETQYF.

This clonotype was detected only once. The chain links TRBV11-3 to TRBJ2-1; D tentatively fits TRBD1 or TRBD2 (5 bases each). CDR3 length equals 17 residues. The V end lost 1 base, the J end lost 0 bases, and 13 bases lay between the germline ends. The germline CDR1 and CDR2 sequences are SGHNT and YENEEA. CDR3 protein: CASSLVFGTGSYNEQFF. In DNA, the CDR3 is TGTGCCAGCAGCTTAGTTTTTGGGACGGGCTCCTACAATGAGCAGTTCTTC.

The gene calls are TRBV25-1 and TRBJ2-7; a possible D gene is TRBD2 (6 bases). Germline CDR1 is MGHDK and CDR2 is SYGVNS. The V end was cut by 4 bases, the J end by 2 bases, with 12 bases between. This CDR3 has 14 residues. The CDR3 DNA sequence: TGTGCCAGCAGTGCCCAGGGCGGGACCTACGAGCAGTACTTC. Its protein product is CASSAQGGTYEQYF.

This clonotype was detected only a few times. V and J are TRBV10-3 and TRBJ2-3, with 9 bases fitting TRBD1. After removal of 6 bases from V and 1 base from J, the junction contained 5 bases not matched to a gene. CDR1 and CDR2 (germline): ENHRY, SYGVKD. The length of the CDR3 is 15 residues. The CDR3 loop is CAISRDRAGTDTQYF. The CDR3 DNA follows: TGTGCCATCAGCCGGGACAGGGCGGGCACAGATACGCAGTATTTT.

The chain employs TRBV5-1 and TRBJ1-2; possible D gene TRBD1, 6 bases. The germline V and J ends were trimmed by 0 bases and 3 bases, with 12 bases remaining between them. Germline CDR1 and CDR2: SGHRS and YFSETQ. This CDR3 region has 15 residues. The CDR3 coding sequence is TGCGCCAGCAGCTTGGGACGGGGGCAGGACTATGGCTACACCTTC. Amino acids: CASSLGRGQDYGYTF. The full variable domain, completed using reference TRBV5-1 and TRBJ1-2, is KAGVTQTPRYLIKTRGQQVTLSCSPISGHRSVSWYQQTPGQGLQFLFEYFSETQRNKGNFPGRFSGRQFSNSRSEMNVSTLELGDSALYLCASSLGRGQDYGYTFGSGTRLTVV.

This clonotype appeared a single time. The CDR3 sequence: CASSLGTSGGPETQYF. CDR3 sequence (DNA): TGCGCCAGCAGCTTGGGCACTAGCGGGGGGCCCGAGACCCAGTACTTC. The rearrangement uses TRBV5-1 and TRBJ2-7, with 12 nucleotides matching TRBD2. The J call may not be correct, given that the DNA end is closer to TRBJ2-5. CDR1 is SGHRS and CDR2 is YFSETQ in the germline V gene. This CDR3 is 16 amino acids long.

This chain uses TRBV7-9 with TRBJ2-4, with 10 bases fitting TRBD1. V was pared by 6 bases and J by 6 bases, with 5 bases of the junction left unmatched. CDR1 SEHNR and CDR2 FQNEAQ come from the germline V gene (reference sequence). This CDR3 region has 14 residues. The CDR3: CASRMGQGPNIQYF. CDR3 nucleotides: TGTGCCAGCAGAATGGGACAGGGGCCAAACATTCAGTACTTC.

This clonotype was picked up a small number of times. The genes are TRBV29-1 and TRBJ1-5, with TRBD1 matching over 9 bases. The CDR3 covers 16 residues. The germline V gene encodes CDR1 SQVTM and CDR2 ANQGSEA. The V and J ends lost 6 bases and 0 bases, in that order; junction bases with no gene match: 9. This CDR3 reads CSVRGQGGYSNQPQHF. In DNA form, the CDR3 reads TGCAGCGTGAGGGGACAGGGCGGTTATAGCAATCAGCCCCAGCATTTT.